One and the same sample provided the 28 T cell receptor beta chains below, sequenced in a study of control samples from healthy donors and cancer patients. Clones were read by immunoSEQ multiplex PCR, and TCRdb kept only the in-frame ones, dropping some. The sample consists of tens of thousands of clones, 89% of them appearing once. Sample: blood. These receptors were obtained from a man aged 50 to 60 in good health.

The chain joins TRBV27 to TRBJ2-3, with D uncertain. The germline CDR1 and CDR2 sequences are MNHEY and SMNVEV (reference sequence). The CDR3 sequence is 15 residues long. V lost 2 bases, J lost 1 base, and 10 bases lay in between. The CDR3: CASSLNSLGTDTQYF. CDR3 sequence (DNA): TGTGCCAGCAGTTTAAACAGCTTGGGCACAGATACGCAGTATTTT.

This chain uses TRBV12-3 or TRBV12-4 with TRBJ2-5; D is unresolved. This CDR3 spans 12 amino acids. Trimming left V 3 bases short and J 3 bases short, with 5 bases between. CDR3 bases: TGTGCCAGCAGTTTTTCTGAAGAGACCCAGTACTTC. This gives the protein CASSFSEETQYF.

This clone has only one observation. The chain combines TRBV9 with TRBJ1-1; 10 positions match TRBD1. V shed 4 bases, J shed 5 bases, and the junction held 2 bases outside the gene matches. CDR1 is SGDLS and CDR2 is YYNGEE in the germline V gene. The CDR3 covers 13 residues. The CDR3 sequence: CASSLDRGTEAFF. As DNA, the CDR3 is TGTGCCAGCAGCCTGGACAGGGGGACTGAAGCTTTCTTT.

This clone was seen a handful of times. J is TRBJ1-5 and V is TRBV6-5, with D perhaps TRBD1 (6 bases). The CDR3 contains 12 residues. The germline V gene has CDR1 MNHEY and CDR2 SVGAGI. V was cut by 6 bases and J by 6 bases, with 9 bases left in between. Here the CDR3 DNA reads TGTGCCAGCAGACAGGGAAGTCAGCCCCAGCATTTT. This codes for CASRQGSQPQHF.

CDR3 sequence: CASTPGWQGNIQYF. In DNA form, the CDR3 reads TGTGCCAGCACCCCGGGCTGGCAGGGAAACATTCAGTACTTC. The gene calls are TRBV6-5 and TRBJ2-4, with D possibly matching TRBD1 (5 bases). Per germline, CDR1 MNHEY and CDR2 SVGAGI. The germline V and J ends were trimmed by 7 bases and 6 bases, with 16 bases remaining between them. CDR3 length equals 14 residues.

The chain combines TRBV11-3 with TRBJ2-1; 7 nucleotides agree with TRBD1. The CDR3 runs to 15 residues. The V gene's germline CDR1 is SGHNT and CDR2 YENEEA. Trimming took 5 bases from V and 5 from J; bases not matched to a gene: 9. This CDR3 is CASSTNGQVNNEQFF. The CDR3, as DNA: TGTGCCAGCAGCACAAACGGACAGGTGAACAATGAGCAGTTCTTC.

This clone is a singleton in its sample. This chain uses TRBV5-6 with TRBJ1-2; tentatively, D is TRBD1 (5 bases). Trimming left V 0 bases short and J 1 base short, with 10 bases between. The germline V gene has CDR1 SGHDT and CDR2 YYEEEE. The CDR3 is 15 amino acids. The CDR3 loop reads CASSLGMGDNYGYTF. In DNA, the CDR3 is TGTGCCAGCAGCTTGGGCATGGGGGATAACTATGGCTACACCTTC.

The rearrangement links TRBV2 to TRBJ2-3; maybe TRBD2 (5 bases). V was cut by 7 bases and J by 0 bases, with 11 bases left in between. The CDR3 contains 14 residues. Germline V lookup: CDR1 SNHLY, CDR2 FYNNEI. CDR3 coding DNA: TGTGCCAGCATGGAGGCCAGTAGCACAGATACGCAGTATTTT. Residues: CASMEASSTDTQYF.

The chain couples TRBV19 to TRBJ1-5; 10 bases are a match to TRBD1. The germline CDR1 and CDR2 sequences are LNHDA and SQIVND (reference sequence). V lost 5 bases to trimming and J lost 7 bases; unmatched junction nucleotides: 8. The CDR3 totals 15 residues. In DNA, the CDR3 is TGTGCCAGTAGTTCGACAGGGGGCGGGAGCCAGCCCCAGCATTTT. It encodes CASSSTGGGSQPQHF.

V gene TRBV18 combines with J gene TRBJ2-7; tentative D call: TRBD2 (7 bases). CDR1 KGHSH and CDR2 LQKENI come from the germline V gene. V lost 2 bases and J lost 6, with 14 bases in between. This CDR3 is 14 amino acids long. CDR3 sequence: CASSPGAGALEQYF. In DNA form, the CDR3 reads TGTGCCAGCTCACCAGGGGCGGGGGCGCTCGAGCAGTACTTC.

This clone was observed a single time. The J gene is TRBJ1-4, the V gene TRBV4-1; D ambiguous. Trimming removed 4 bases from V and 5 bases from J, with 11 bases in between. In germline, CDR1 is MGHRA, CDR2 YSYEKL. The CDR3 totals 14 residues. The CDR3 loop reads CASSRSGMNEKLFF. The CDR3 bases are TGCGCCAGCAGCCGGTCGGGGATGAATGAAAAACTGTTTTTT.

This clone was seen only a few times. The V call is TRBV5-6, the J call TRBJ2-7; 9 bases map to TRBD2. The junction had 12 bases not matched to a gene; V was cut back by 4 bases and J by 4 bases. In germline, CDR1 is SGHDT, CDR2 YYEEEE. CDR3 size: 16 residues. The CDR3 coding sequence is TGTGCCAGCAGCACGCGTTTACCGGGACTAGCATACGAGCAGTACTTC. Its translation: CASSTRLPGLAYEQYF.

This clone turned up a few times. Here the CDR3 reads CASSPSRQNTEAFF. The DNA for the CDR3 is TGTGCCAGCTCCCCCTCCCGGCAGAACACTGAAGCTTTCTTT. V and J are TRBV18 and TRBJ1-1; no clear D. CDR1 is KGHSH, CDR2 LQKENI, per germline. V lost 6 bases and J 1 base, leaving 12 bases between the germline ends. This CDR3 spans 14 amino acids. Full variable domain (outside the CDR3, taken from reference TRBV18 and TRBJ1-1): NAGVMQNPRHLVRRRGQEARLRCSPMKGHSHVYWYRQLPEEGLKFMVYLQKENIIDESGMPKERFSAEFPKEGPSILRIQQVVRGDSAAYFCASSPSRQNTEAFFGQGTRLTVV.

As DNA, the CDR3 is TGTGCCTGGACAAAGAGGGGGCGCGAAGGATATGGCTACACCTTC. Its translation: CAWTKRGREGYGYTF. The chain has TRBV30 and TRBJ1-2, with TRBD1 matching over 7 bases. Trimming took 4 bases from V and 5 from J; bases not matched to a gene: 13. This CDR3 is built from 15 residues. Germline CDR1 is GTSNPN and CDR2 is SVGIG (reference sequence).

V is TRBV18 and J is TRBJ1-1; 7 positions agree with TRBD1. The CDR3 covers 17 residues. Trimming removed 3 bases from V and 2 bases from J; junction bases left unmatched: 12. Germline V CDR1 and CDR2: KGHSH, LQKENI. CDR3 region: CASSPRGQTLGNTEAFF. CDR3 sequence (DNA): TGTGCCAGCTCACCGCGGGGACAGACGTTGGGAAACACTGAAGCTTTCTTT. Combining the CDR3 with reference TRBV18 and TRBJ1-1 gives the whole variable domain NAGVMQNPRHLVRRRGQEARLRCSPMKGHSHVYWYRQLPEEGLKFMVYLQKENIIDESGMPKERFSAEFPKEGPSILRIQQVVRGDSAAYFCASSPRGQTLGNTEAFFGQGTRLTVV.

V and J are TRBV11-1 and TRBJ2-1, with 7 bases fitting TRBD2. This CDR3 has 11 residues. V gave up 5 bases and J gave up 10 bases; unmatched junction bases: 2. From germline, CDR1 is SGHAT and CDR2 FQDESV (reference sequence). The CDR3 region has the DNA TGTGCCAGCAGCACTAGCGACGAGCAGTTCTTC. The encoded protein is CASSTSDEQFF.

The chain recombines TRBV4-2 with TRBJ1-3, with TRBD1 matching over 11 bases. After removal of 0 bases from V and 14 bases from J, the junction contained 9 bases not matched to a gene. Germline V gene data show CDR1 as LGHNA and CDR2 as YNFKEQ. The CDR3 length is 15 residues. The CDR3, as DNA: TGTGCCAGCAGCCAAGAAACCGGGACAGGGGGTTTCCTATATTTT. This codes for CASSQETGTGGFLYF.

J is TRBJ2-1 and V is TRBV7-3; weak D call: TRBD1 (6 bases). This CDR3 comprises 14 residues. Trimming stripped 5 bases from V and 5 bases from J, with 13 bases between. Germline V gene lookup returns CDR1 SGHTA and CDR2 FQGTGA. For the CDR3, the DNA is TGTGCCAGCAGCCCCAGGGGTTTTGACAATGAGCAGTTCTTC. Translation gives CASSPRGFDNEQFF. Filled out from reference TRBV7-3 and TRBJ2-1, the complete variable domain reads GAGVSQTPSNKVTEKGKYVELRCDPISGHTALYWYRQSLGQGPEFLIYFQGTGAADDSGLPNDRFFAVRPEGSVSTLKIQRTERGDSAVYLCASSPRGFDNEQFFGPGTRLTVL.

This chain joins TRBV21-1 and TRBJ2-7. TRBV21-1 is described as a pseudogene. The CDR3 totals 14 residues. The CDR3 sequence: CASSKGKVCHEQYF. The DNA for the CDR3 is TGTGCCAGCAGCAAAGGGAAGGTCTGCCACGAGCAGTACTTC.

The gene calls are TRBV5-1 and TRBJ1-3, with D uncertain. V lost 0 bases and J lost 2, with 0 bases in between. CDR1 is SGHRS and CDR2 is YFSETQ in the germline V gene. The CDR3 sequence is 12 residues long. The CDR3 DNA is TGCGCCAGCAGCTTGGCTGGAAACACCATATATTTT. It codes for CASSLAGNTIYF.

This chain joins TRBV30 and TRBJ1-6; D possibly corresponds to TRBD1 (5 bases). Germline CDR1 and CDR2: GTSNPN and SVGIG (reference sequence). V was cut by 0 bases and J by 5 bases, with 20 bases left in between. This CDR3 region has 18 residues. CDR3 region: CAWSVRLAREWNNSPLHF. Written as DNA, the CDR3 is TGTGCCTGGAGTGTACGACTAGCCAGGGAGTGGAATAATTCACCCCTCCACTTT.

This chain links TRBV27 with TRBJ1-6; D remains unclear. V dropped 3 bases and J dropped 13 bases, with 16 bases sitting between them. The germline V gene encodes CDR1 MNHEY and CDR2 SMNVEV (reference sequence). The CDR3 contains 14 residues. The CDR3 region is CASSFLIREEPLHF. The CDR3 DNA reads as TGTGCCAGCAGTTTCCTCATCCGGGAGGAGCCCCTCCACTTT.

The rearrangement uses TRBV9 and TRBJ2-1; 7 bases are shared with TRBD2. This CDR3 region has 16 residues. The germline V gene encodes CDR1 SGDLS and CDR2 YYNGEE. Unmatched junction bases numbered 14, after V lost 4 bases and J lost 7 bases. DNA of the CDR3: TGTGCCAGCAGCCGCACGGCGGGCCACGGGGGGAATGAGCAGTTCTTC. This translates into CASSRTAGHGGNEQFF.

This clone was seen a handful of times. V gene TRBV11-3 combines with J gene TRBJ2-2, with D maybe TRBD1 (6 bases). The CDR3 is made up of 15 amino acids. The V end was cut by 5 bases, the J end by 1 base, with 11 bases between. CDR1 SGHNT and CDR2 YENEEA come from the germline V gene. CDR3 sequence: CASSPDRRNTGELFF. The CDR3 DNA reads TGTGCCAGCAGCCCAGACAGGCGGAACACCGGGGAGCTGTTTTTT.

The rearrangement uses TRBV11-2 and TRBJ2-7; D perhaps matches TRBD1 (6 bases). Germline-derived CDR1 and CDR2 are SGHAT and FQNNGV. The CDR3 spans 17 residues. Trimming cost V 0 bases and J 3 bases, with 18 bases left between them. CDR3 loop: CASSLELSETGLYEQYF. The CDR3 nucleotides read TGTGCCAGCAGCTTAGAACTTTCCGAGACAGGCCTCTACGAGCAGTACTTC.

The CDR3 DNA reads TGTGCCAGCAGTTCCCCTACAGGGATCTCCTACAATGAGCAGTTCTTC. Its translation is CASSSPTGISYNEQFF. V gene TRBV6-5 combines with J gene TRBJ2-1; tentatively, D is TRBD1 (6 bases). Deletions cut 4 bases from V and 0 bases from J, with 13 bases between. CDR1 and CDR2 from the germline V gene are MNHEY and SVGAGI. This CDR3 is built from 16 residues.

The chain employs TRBV12-5 and TRBJ1-2; D might be TRBD1 (6 bases). The germline V gene encodes CDR1 LGHNT and CDR2 FRNRAP. This CDR3 comprises 14 residues. The ends were cut back, 7 bases at V and 3 bases at J, with 15 bases in the middle. The CDR3 loop reads CASVIDWTDYGYTF. The CDR3 DNA is TGTGCTAGTGTAATCGATTGGACAGACTATGGCTACACCTTC.

This chain uses TRBV7-3 with TRBJ2-5; possibly TRBD2 for D (5 bases). Trimming stripped 4 bases from V and 5 bases from J, with 20 bases between. The CDR3 has 16 residues. CDR1 and CDR2 from the germline V gene are SGHTA and FQGTGA. CDR3 in DNA: TGTGCCAGCAGCTCTCAGCCCACTAGTAATGTCGAGACCCAGTACTTC. This encodes CASSSQPTSNVETQYF.